Below, one TCR beta chain is given with its context. Its antigen is not known. This sample stems from a study of long-term antiretroviral therapy in people with HIV. Looked up from germline, CDR1 is KGHSH and CDR2 is LQKENI. Trimming took 6 bases from V and 2 from J, leaving 14 bases between them. This CDR3 has 14 residues. Notes on the study in general: Repertoire dominance by clones expanded before ART was seen at all time points. When set beside controls, HIV repertoires had CDR3 length ranges that were narrower. Even long-term ART left TRB diversity below transplant donor controls, despite gains.

Version v3.0 of the immunoSEQ assay ran at survey level. Per-sample targets for sequencing were roughly 40,000-55,000 T-cell genomes. Generated by immunoSEQ multiplex PCR, the TCRdb table keeps only in-frame clones and is missing some. The sample has fewer than 35,000 clones; about 81% are singletons. The gene calls are TRBV18 and TRBJ2-7, with D perhaps TRBD2 (6 bases). The material sequenced was unsorted PBMCs, taken 2.9 years after starting antiretroviral therapy. This receptor was obtained from a man aged 50 or older with HIV. The CDR3 loop is CASSTGGLPYEQYF. The CDR3 DNA is TGTGCCAGCTCCACCGGGGGACTCCCCTACGAGCAGTACTTC.